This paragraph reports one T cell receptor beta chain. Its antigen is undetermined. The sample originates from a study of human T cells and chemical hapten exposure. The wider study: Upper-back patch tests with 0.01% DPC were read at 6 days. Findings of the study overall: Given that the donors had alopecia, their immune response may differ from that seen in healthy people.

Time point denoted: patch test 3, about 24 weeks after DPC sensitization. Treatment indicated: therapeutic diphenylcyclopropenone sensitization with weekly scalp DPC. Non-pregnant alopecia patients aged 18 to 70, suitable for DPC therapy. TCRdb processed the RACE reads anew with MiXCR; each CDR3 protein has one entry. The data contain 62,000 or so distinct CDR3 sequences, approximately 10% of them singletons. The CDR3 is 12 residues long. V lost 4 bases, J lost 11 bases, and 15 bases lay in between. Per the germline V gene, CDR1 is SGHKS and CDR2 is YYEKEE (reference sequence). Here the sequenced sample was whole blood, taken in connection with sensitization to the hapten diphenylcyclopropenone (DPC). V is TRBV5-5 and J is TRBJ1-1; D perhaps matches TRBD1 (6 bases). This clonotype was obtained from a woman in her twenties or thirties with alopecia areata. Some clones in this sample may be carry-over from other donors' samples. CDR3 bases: TGTGCCAGCAGCCCACCGGGGGCAGGCGCTTTCTTT. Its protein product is CASSPPGAGAFF.